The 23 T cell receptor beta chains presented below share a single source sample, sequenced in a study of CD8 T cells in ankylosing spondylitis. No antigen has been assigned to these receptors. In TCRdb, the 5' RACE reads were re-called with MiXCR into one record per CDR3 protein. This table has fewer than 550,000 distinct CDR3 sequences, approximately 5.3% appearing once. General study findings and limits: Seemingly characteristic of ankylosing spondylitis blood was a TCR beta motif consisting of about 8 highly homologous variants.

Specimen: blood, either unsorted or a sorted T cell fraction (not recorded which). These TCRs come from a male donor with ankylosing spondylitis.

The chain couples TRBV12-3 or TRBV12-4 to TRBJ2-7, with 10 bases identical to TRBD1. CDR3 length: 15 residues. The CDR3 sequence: CASSSRDRGRRESSV. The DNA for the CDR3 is TGTGCCAGCAGTTCCCGGGACAGGGGAAGAAGGGAGAGTTCCGTC.

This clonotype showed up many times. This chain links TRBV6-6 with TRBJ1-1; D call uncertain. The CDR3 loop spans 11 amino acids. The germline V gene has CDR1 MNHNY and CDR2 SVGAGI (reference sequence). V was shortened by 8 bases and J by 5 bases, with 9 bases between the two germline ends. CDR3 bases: TGTGCCAGCCAGGTTAGGACTGAAGCTTTCTTT. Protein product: CASQVRTEAFF.

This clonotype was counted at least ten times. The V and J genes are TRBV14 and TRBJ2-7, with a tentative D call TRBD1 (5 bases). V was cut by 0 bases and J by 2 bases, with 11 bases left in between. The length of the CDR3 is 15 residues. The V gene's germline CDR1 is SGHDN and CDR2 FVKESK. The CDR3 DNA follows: TGTGCCAGCAGCCAAGATCCGGAAGGGGCCTACGAGCAGTACTTC. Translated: CASSQDPEGAYEQYF.

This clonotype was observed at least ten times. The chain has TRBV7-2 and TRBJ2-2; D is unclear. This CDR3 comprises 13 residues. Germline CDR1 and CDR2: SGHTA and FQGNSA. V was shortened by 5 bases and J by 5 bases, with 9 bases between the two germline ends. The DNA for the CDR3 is TGTGCCAGCAGCCTCATGCGGACCGGGGAGCTGTTTTTT. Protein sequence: CASSLMRTGELFF.

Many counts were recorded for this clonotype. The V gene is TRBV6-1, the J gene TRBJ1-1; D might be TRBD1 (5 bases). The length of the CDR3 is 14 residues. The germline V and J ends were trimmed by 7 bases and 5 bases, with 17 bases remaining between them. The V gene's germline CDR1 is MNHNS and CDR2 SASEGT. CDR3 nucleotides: TGTGCCAGCACCTGGGGAGGGGAAGGGACTGAAGCTTTCTTT. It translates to CASTWGGEGTEAFF.

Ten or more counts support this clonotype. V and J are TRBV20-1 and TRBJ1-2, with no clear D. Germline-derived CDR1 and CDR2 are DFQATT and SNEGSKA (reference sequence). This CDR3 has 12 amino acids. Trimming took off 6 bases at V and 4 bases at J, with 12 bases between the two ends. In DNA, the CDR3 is TGCAGTGCGGCCCCTTTCGGCTATGGCTACACCTTC. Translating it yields CSAAPFGYGYTF.

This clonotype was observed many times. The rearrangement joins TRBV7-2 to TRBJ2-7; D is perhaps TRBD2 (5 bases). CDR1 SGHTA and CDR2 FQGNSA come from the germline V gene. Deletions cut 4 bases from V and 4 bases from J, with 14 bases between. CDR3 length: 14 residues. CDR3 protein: CASSSPGIVYEQYF. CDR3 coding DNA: TGTGCCAGCAGCTCCCCGGGGATTGTATACGAGCAGTACTTC.

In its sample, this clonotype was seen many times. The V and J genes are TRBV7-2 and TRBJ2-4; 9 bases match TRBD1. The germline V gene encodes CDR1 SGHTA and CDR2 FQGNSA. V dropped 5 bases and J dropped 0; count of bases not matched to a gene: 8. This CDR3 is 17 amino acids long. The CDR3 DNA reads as TGTGCCAGCAGCATTTCCGGGACAGGGCTAGCCAAAAACATTCAGTACTTC. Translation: CASSISGTGLAKNIQYF.

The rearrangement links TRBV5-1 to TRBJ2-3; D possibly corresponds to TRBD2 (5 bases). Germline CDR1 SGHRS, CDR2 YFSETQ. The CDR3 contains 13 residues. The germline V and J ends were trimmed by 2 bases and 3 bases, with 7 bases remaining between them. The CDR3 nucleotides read TGCGCCAGCAGCTTCGAGGGAACAGATACGCAGTATTTT. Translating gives CASSFEGTDTQYF.

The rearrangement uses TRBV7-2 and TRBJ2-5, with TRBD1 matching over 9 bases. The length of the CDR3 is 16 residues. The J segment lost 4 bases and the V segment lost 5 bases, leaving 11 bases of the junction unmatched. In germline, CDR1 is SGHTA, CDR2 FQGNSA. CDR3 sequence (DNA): TGTGCCAGCAGCCCAGGGGGGACAGGGCCGGGAGAGACCCAGTACTTC. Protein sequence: CASSPGGTGPGETQYF.

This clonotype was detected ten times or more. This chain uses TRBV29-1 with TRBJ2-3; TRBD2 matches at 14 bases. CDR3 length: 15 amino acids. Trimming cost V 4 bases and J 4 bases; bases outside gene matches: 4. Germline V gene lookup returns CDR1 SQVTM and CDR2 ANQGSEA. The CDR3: CSVAAGLAGADTQYF. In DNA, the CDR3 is TGCAGCGTTGCCGCGGGACTAGCGGGAGCAGATACGCAGTATTTT.

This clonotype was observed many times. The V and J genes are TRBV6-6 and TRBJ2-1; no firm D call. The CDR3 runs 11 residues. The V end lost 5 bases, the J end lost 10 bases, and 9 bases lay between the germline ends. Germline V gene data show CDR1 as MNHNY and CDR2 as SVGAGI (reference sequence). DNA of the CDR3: TGTGCCAGCAGTACGAGGCGGGAGCAGTTCTTC. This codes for CASSTRREQFF.

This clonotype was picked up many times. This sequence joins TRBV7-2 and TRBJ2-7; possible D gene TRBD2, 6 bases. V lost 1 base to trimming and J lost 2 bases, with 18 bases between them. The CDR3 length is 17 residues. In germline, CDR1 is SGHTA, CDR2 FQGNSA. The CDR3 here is CASSLVNIGDWTYEQYF. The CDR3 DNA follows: TGTGCCAGCAGCTTAGTAAATATCGGGGACTGGACCTACGAGCAGTACTTC.

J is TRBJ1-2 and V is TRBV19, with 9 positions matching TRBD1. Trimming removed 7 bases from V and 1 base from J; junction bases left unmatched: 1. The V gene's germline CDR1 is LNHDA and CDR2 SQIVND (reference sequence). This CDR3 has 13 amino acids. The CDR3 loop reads CASKGQGNYGYTF. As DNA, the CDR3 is TGTGCCAGTAAGGGACAGGGTAACTATGGCTACACCTTC.

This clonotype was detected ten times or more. The CDR3 DNA follows: TGTGCCAGCAGCCAAGACATCACCGGCTACACCTTC. It is translated as CASSQDITGYTF. This sequence joins TRBV3-1 and TRBJ1-2; D unclear. Trimming took 0 bases from V and 8 from J, leaving 7 bases between them. The CDR3 has 12 residues. The germline V gene has CDR1 LGHDT and CDR2 YNNKEL (reference sequence).

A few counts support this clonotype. CDR3 sequence (DNA): TGCAGTGCTACCTGGAGGGAGGGAAGTTCCTACGAGCAGTACTTC. The encoded protein is CSATWREGSSYEQYF. The V call is TRBV20-1, the J call TRBJ2-7, with 7 bases that match TRBD2. Germline V gene sequence: CDR1 DFQATT, CDR2 SNEGSKA (reference sequence). This CDR3 is 15 amino acids long. V gave up 4 bases and J gave up 1 base; unmatched junction bases: 10.

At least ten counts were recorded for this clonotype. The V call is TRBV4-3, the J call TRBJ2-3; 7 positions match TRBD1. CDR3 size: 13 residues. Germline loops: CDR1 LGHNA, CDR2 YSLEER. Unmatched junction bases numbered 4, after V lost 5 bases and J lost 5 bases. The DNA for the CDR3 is TGCGCCAGCAGCGAGGGGACAGTAGATACGCAGTATTTT. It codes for CASSEGTVDTQYF.

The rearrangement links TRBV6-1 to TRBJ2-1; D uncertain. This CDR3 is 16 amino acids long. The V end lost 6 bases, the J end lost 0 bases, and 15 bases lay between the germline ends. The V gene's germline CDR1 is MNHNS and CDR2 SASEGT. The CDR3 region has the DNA TGTGCCAGCAGACGGGCACTCACTCTCTCCTACAATGAGCAGTTCTTC. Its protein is CASRRALTLSYNEQFF.

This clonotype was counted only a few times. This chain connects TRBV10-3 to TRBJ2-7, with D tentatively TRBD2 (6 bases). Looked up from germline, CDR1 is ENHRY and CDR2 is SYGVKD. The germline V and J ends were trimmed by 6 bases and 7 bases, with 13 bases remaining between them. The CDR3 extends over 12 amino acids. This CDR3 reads CAIRAGRNEQYF. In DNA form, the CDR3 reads TGTGCCATCAGGGCGGGACGGAATGAGCAGTACTTC.

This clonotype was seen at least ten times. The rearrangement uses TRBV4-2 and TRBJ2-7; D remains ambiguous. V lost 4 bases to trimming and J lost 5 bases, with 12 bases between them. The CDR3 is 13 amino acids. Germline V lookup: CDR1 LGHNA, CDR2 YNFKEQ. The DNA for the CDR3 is TGTGCCAGCAGCCCCCAGCCGCAGGACGAGCAGTACTTC. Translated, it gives CASSPQPQDEQYF.

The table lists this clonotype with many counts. Here the CDR3 reads CASSLKLLGDTQYF. The CDR3 bases are TGCGCCAGCAGCTTGAAACTCCTGGGAGATACGCAGTATTTT. J is TRBJ2-3 and V is TRBV5-1; D ambiguous. Trimming removed 1 base from V and 5 bases from J, with 11 bases in between. There are 14 residues in the CDR3. Germline V gene lookup returns CDR1 SGHRS and CDR2 YFSETQ.

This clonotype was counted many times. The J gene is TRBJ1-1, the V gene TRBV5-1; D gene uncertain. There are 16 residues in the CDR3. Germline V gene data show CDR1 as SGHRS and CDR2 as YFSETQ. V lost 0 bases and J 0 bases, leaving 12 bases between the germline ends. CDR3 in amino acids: CASSLEAGGMNTEAFF. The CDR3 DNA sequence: TGCGCCAGCAGCTTGGAGGCAGGAGGCATGAACACTGAAGCTTTCTTT.

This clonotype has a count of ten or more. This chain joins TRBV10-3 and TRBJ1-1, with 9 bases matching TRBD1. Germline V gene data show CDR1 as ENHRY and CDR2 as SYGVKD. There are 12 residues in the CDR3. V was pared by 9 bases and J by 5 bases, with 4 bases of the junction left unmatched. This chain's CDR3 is CAMGQGETEAFF. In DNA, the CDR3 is TGTGCCATGGGACAGGGAGAGACTGAAGCTTTCTTT.